This T cell receptor beta chain is from a study of T-cell reconstitution after alpha-beta-depleted transplantation in children. Study outcomes and limitations: From surviving recipient T cells and thymic progenitors came the high day-60 TCRbeta diversity observed in some patients. One year after transplant, T-cell counts and diversity came mostly from newly produced T cells. Reportedly, alpha-beta T cells present about two months post-transplant originated from several hundred expanded clones of graft origin.

Unique molecular identifiers tagged the TCRbeta library. TCRdb processed the PCR reads anew with MiXCR; each CDR3 protein has one entry. The sample shows a few hundred thousand distinct CDR3 sequences, 16% of them seen only once. This clonotype was found a few times. Its cognate antigen is unknown. CDR3 length: 18 amino acids. The germline V gene encodes CDR1 KGHSH and CDR2 LQKENI. The junction had 9 bases not matched to a gene; V was cut back by 2 bases and J by 0 bases. V and J are TRBV18 and TRBJ2-7, with TRBD2 matching over 11 bases. This receptor was identified in a boy in the first two years of life who had a stem cell transplant for Wiskott-Aldrich syndrome, so the T cells may come from the graft donor. Sample: PBMCs, mostly from graft donor cells, taken 360 days after TCRalphabeta/CD19-depleted stem cell transplant. The chain's CDR3 is CASSPTALAGARSYEQYF. DNA of the CDR3: TGTGCCAGCTCACCAACGGCACTAGCGGGAGCCCGCTCCTACGAGCAGTACTTC.